Following are 23 T cell receptor beta chains from one sample sequenced in a study of OX40 agonist ivuxolimab in advanced cancers. This table comes from immunoSEQ multiplex PCR, and its TCRdb copy is limited to in-frame clones, with some not included. The sample consists of fewer than 85,000 clones, 70% to 90% of them appearing once. Sequenced material: CD4+ or CD8+ T cells sorted from blood, taken in a trial of the OX40 agonist ivuxolimab. These receptors originate from an adult with an advanced solid tumor such as melanoma, head and neck, liver or kidney cancer.

Details on this clone: The sample contains more than one DNA sequence encoding this CDR3. This chain uses TRBV19 with TRBJ2-7, with a tentative D call TRBD2 (5 bases). CDR1 is LNHDA, CDR2 SQIVND, per germline (reference sequence). Trimming cost V 3 bases and J 4 bases, with 13 bases left between them. There are 14 residues in the CDR3. The CDR3 DNA follows: TGTGCCAGTAGTATTGTTCGGGGTGGATACGAGCAGTACTTC. It specifies CASSIVRGGYEQYF.

The CDR3 reads CASSGGTSGTYNEQFF. In DNA form, the CDR3 reads TGTGCCAGCAGCGGTGGCACTAGCGGAACCTACAATGAGCAGTTCTTC. The chain uses TRBV9 and TRBJ2-1; TRBD2 matches 8 bases. V shed 3 bases, J shed 2 bases, and the junction held 7 bases outside the gene matches. The germline V gene has CDR1 SGDLS and CDR2 YYNGEE. The CDR3 covers 16 residues.

The chain recombines TRBV4-2 with TRBJ2-1; D is possibly TRBD2 (6 bases). The CDR3 length is 13 residues. Per germline, CDR1 LGHNA and CDR2 YNFKEQ. The germline V and J ends were trimmed by 0 bases and 8 bases, with 8 bases remaining between them. The CDR3 bases are TGTGCCAGCAGCCAAGAGTGGGGGGATGAGCAGTTCTTC. The encoded protein is CASSQEWGDEQFF.

The gene calls are TRBV19 and TRBJ2-7, with TRBD2 matching 10 bases. Germline CDR1 is LNHDA and CDR2 is SQIVND (reference sequence). The CDR3 is 14 residues long. After removal of 4 bases from V and 4 bases from J, the junction contained 4 bases not matched to a gene. CDR3 sequence reads: CASSTPGLAYEQYF. CDR3 DNA: TGTGCCAGTAGTACGCCGGGACTAGCGTACGAGCAGTACTTC.

CDR3 sequence (DNA): TGTGCCTGGAGTCCCGGGGGGGCAGGGGAGCTGTTTTTT. Its protein product is CAWSPGGAGELFF. This sequence joins TRBV30 and TRBJ2-2; TRBD2 matches at 8 bases. V shed 2 bases and J 8 bases; nucleotides not matched to a gene: 4. The CDR3 totals 13 residues. CDR1 is GTSNPN, CDR2 SVGIG, per germline (reference sequence).

This chain connects TRBV7-9 to TRBJ2-3; D gene ambiguous. Germline V CDR1 and CDR2: SEHNR, FQNEAQ (reference sequence). Trimming cost V 5 bases and J 2 bases, with 11 bases left between them. The CDR3 has 14 residues. CDR3 protein: CASSPWTSTDTQYF. As DNA, the CDR3 is TGTGCCAGCAGCCCGTGGACCTCCACAGATACGCAGTATTTT.

The chain joins TRBV10-3 to TRBJ2-7; 9 nucleotides match TRBD1. The CDR3 loop spans 14 amino acids. CDR1 is ENHRY and CDR2 is SYGVKD in the germline V gene. Unmatched junction bases numbered 6, after V lost 6 bases and J lost 3 bases. This CDR3 is CAIRSGQGHYEQYF. Written as DNA, the CDR3 is TGTGCCATCAGGTCGGGACAGGGCCACTACGAGCAGTACTTC.

V gene TRBV30 combines with J gene TRBJ1-1; no firm D call. The CDR3 is 13 amino acids. Germline CDR1 reads GTSNPN; CDR2 reads SVGIG (reference sequence). The V end lost 0 bases, the J end lost 3 bases, and 8 bases lay between the germline ends. CDR3 bases: TGTGCCTGGAGTGTTAACGCCGACACTGAAGCTTTCTTT. This codes for CAWSVNADTEAFF.

The chain recombines TRBV19 with TRBJ1-4; a possible D gene is TRBD1 (6 bases). Germline CDR1 reads LNHDA; CDR2 reads SQIVND (reference sequence). The CDR3 is 15 residues long. The ends were cut back, 7 bases at V and 5 bases at J, with 17 bases in the middle. CDR3 nucleotides: TGTGCCAGTAAGGGGGAACAGGTCCAAAATGAAAAACTGTTTTTT. Translated: CASKGEQVQNEKLFF.

The V and J genes are TRBV6-1 and TRBJ2-3; 15 bases line up with TRBD2. Germline assignment: CDR1 MNHNS and CDR2 SASEGT. J gave up 11 bases and V 7 bases, and 7 bases lay outside the gene matches. The CDR3 is made up of 14 amino acids. The CDR3 DNA is TGTGCCAGCACAGATCCGGGACTAGCGGGGGGGCAGTATTTT. Translating gives CASTDPGLAGGQYF.

This rearrangement joins TRBV13 to TRBJ2-5, with unresolved D. Trimming took off 3 bases at V and 2 bases at J, with 13 bases between the two ends. This CDR3 comprises 15 residues. CDR1 PRHDT and CDR2 FYEKMQ come from the germline V gene (reference sequence). The CDR3 DNA reads TGTGCCAGCAGCTTTTCCCGTGAACTGCAAGAGACCCAGTACTTC. Residues: CASSFSRELQETQYF.

The CDR3 sequence: CASSSGIETQYF. The CDR3 DNA sequence: TGTGCCAGCAGCTCCGGGATAGAGACCCAGTACTTC. This chain connects TRBV5-6 to TRBJ2-5, with D perhaps matching TRBD2 (5 bases). CDR1 SGHDT and CDR2 YYEEEE come from the germline V gene. CDR3 length: 12 residues. Trimming took 3 bases from V and 4 from J, leaving 7 bases between them.

V and J are TRBV4-1 and TRBJ2-7; D gene unclear. Germline CDR1 reads MGHRA; CDR2 reads YSYEKL. The CDR3 spans 13 residues. The V end lost 4 bases, the J end lost 3 bases, and 10 bases lay between the germline ends. CDR3 sequence (DNA): TGCGCCAGCAGCCGCCCGGATTACTACGAGCAGTACTTC. It encodes CASSRPDYYEQYF.

The genes are TRBV2 and TRBJ2-3; a possible D gene is TRBD1 (5 bases). The CDR3 has 15 residues. V gave up 3 bases and J gave up 2 bases, with 12 bases separating them. The germline gives CDR1 SNHLY, CDR2 FYNNEI. CDR3 protein: CASSEGTGDTDTQYF. The CDR3 DNA reads TGTGCCAGCAGTGAGGGCACAGGAGACACAGATACGCAGTATTTT.

The gene calls are TRBV5-4 and TRBJ2-5, with D possibly matching TRBD2 (5 bases). CDR3 length: 12 amino acids. Germline V gene sequence: CDR1 SGHNT, CDR2 YYREEE (reference sequence). Trimming shortened V by 3 bases and J by 3 bases, and 6 bases separated the two germline ends. CDR3 region: CASSSGEETQYF. CDR3 DNA sequence: TGTGCCAGCAGCTCCGGGGAAGAGACCCAGTACTTC.

The chain is built from TRBV5-6 and TRBJ1-1; no reliable D call. Germline V gene data show CDR1 as SGHDT and CDR2 as YYEEEE. This CDR3 is built from 14 residues. V gave up 4 bases and J gave up 3 bases, with 13 bases separating them. CDR3 protein: CASSPPFMDTEAFF. The CDR3 nucleotides are TGTGCCAGCAGCCCGCCTTTTATGGACACTGAAGCTTTCTTT.

J is TRBJ2-1 and V is TRBV7-2, with 8 positions matching TRBD2. V shed 1 base, J shed 8 bases, and the junction held 7 bases outside the gene matches. The germline gives CDR1 SGHTA, CDR2 FQGNSA. The CDR3 runs 15 residues. CDR3 amino acids: CASSLGAGDFDEQFF. In DNA form, the CDR3 reads TGTGCCAGCAGCTTAGGAGCGGGAGATTTCGATGAGCAGTTCTTC.

This clone appeared once. The rearrangement joins TRBV27 to TRBJ2-1; D is possibly TRBD1 (5 bases). V was shortened by 3 bases and J by 2 bases, with 5 bases between the two germline ends. Germline V gene sequence: CDR1 MNHEY, CDR2 SMNVEV (reference sequence). The CDR3 runs 13 residues. The CDR3 protein is CASSFRAYNEQFF. The CDR3 DNA sequence: TGTGCCAGCAGTTTCAGGGCCTACAATGAGCAGTTCTTC.

This rearrangement joins TRBV19 to TRBJ1-5, with D perhaps matching TRBD1 (5 bases). The germline gives CDR1 LNHDA, CDR2 SQIVND (reference sequence). The CDR3 loop spans 14 amino acids. Trimming stripped 1 base from V and 7 bases from J, with 11 bases between. CDR3 sequence: CASSIGGGSQPQHF. The CDR3 DNA sequence: TGTGCCAGTAGTATAGGTGGGGGGTCCCAGCCCCAGCATTTT. The full variable domain, completed using reference TRBV19 and TRBJ1-5, is DGGITQSPKYLFRKEGQNVTLSCEQNLNHDAMYWYRQDPGQGLRLIYYSQIVNDFQKGDIAEGYSVSREKKESFPLTVTSAQKNPTAFYLCASSIGGGSQPQHFGDGTRLSIL.

The J gene is TRBJ1-5, the V gene TRBV19; D possibly corresponds to TRBD1 (5 bases). CDR3 length: 13 amino acids. The V end was cut by 7 bases, the J end by 3 bases, with 10 bases between. CDR1 is LNHDA, CDR2 SQIVND, per germline (reference sequence). For the CDR3, the DNA is TGTGCCAGTAATTGGGGACCCAATCAGCCCCAGCATTTT. Its protein product is CASNWGPNQPQHF.

This rearrangement joins TRBV5-1 to TRBJ2-7, with D unclear. Between the trimmed V and J ends, which lost 6 bases and 0 bases, there was a span of 16 bases. CDR3 size: 15 residues. Germline-derived CDR1 and CDR2 are SGHRS and YFSETQ. CDR3 sequence reads: CASTWSASSSYEQYF. CDR3 sequence (DNA): TGCGCCAGCACCTGGTCAGCTTCGAGCTCCTACGAGCAGTACTTC.

The chain recombines TRBV2 with TRBJ2-2; possible D gene TRBD2, 5 bases. V dropped 9 bases and J dropped 7 bases, with 15 bases sitting between them. The CDR3 consists of 13 residues. Germline V gives CDR1 SNHLY, CDR2 FYNNEI. The CDR3 loop is CARAEVGSGELFF. The CDR3 nucleotides read TGTGCCAGGGCCGAGGTTGGGAGCGGGGAGCTGTTTTTT.

This clone came up once. This sequence joins TRBV7-3 and TRBJ1-2; 8 positions agree with TRBD1. This CDR3 contains 15 residues. Trimming took 5 bases from V and 6 from J; bases not matched to a gene: 11. Germline CDR1 reads SGHTA; CDR2 reads FQGTGA. In DNA, the CDR3 is TGTGCCAGCAGCGCAGGGGGCGGAAAGATGGATGGCTACACCTTC. Amino acid sequence: CASSAGGGKMDGYTF. The full variable domain, in which reference TRBV7-3 and TRBJ1-2 provide the parts outside the CDR3, is GAGVSQTPSNKVTEKGKYVELRCDPISGHTALYWYRQSLGQGPEFLIYFQGTGAADDSGLPNDRFFAVRPEGSVSTLKIQRTERGDSAVYLCASSAGGGKMDGYTFGSGTRLTVV.